These 10 T cell receptor beta chains originate from one sample sequenced in a study of identical twins (dated by TCRdb to 2015 to 2016). Library construction relied on 5' RACE. The instrument given in TCRdb is Illumina HiSeq 2000. The raw public data were reprocessed by TCRdb itself: fastp quality trimming at Q25, MiXCR clonotype calling, in-frame beta chains only. Entries are consolidated by CDR3 protein sequence, retaining the most common genes and DNA. The sample table shows 200,000 to 300,000 distinct CDR3 sequences, and 12% are seen once. 4% to 5% of the sample is held by the ten biggest clonotypes. The sample was also linked to a second study, of yellow fever vaccine responses in identical twins.

Sequences were obtained from memory (CD45RO+) T cells sorted from blood. The sample's cell subset or site label, in plain terms: CD45RO+ enriched T cells. The receptors stem from a woman under 30 in good health.

The J gene is TRBJ1-5, the V gene TRBV30; D gene unclear. V shed 3 bases and J shed 4 bases, with 16 bases lying between them. In germline, CDR1 is GTSNPN, CDR2 SVGIG (reference sequence). This CDR3 is built from 15 residues. Here the CDR3 reads CAWSRRRDGNQPQHF. In nucleotides, the CDR3 is TGTGCCTGGAGCAGGCGTAGGGATGGGAATCAGCCCCAGCATTTT.

This chain connects TRBV10-3 to TRBJ2-7; D unresolved. Trimming stripped 10 bases from V and 8 bases from J, with 21 bases between. CDR1 and CDR2 (germline): ENHRY, SYGVKD. The CDR3 has 13 amino acids. The CDR3 sequence is CATARDASTKQYF. The CDR3 DNA is TGTGCCACGGCAAGGGATGCCTCTACGAAGCAGTACTTC.

This clonotype has ten or more counts. V is TRBV6-1 and J is TRBJ1-6; no firm D call. Germline-derived CDR1 and CDR2 are MNHNS and SASEGT. The CDR3 has 15 residues. V was shortened by 6 bases and J by 10 bases, with 19 bases between the two germline ends. This CDR3 is CASSNGSGFRSPLHF. The CDR3 bases are TGTGCCAGCAGCAACGGGTCCGGGTTTAGATCACCCCTCCACTTT.

The V and J genes are TRBV6-1 and TRBJ2-1; D tentatively fits TRBD1 or TRBD2 (6 bases each). Germline V gene lookup returns CDR1 MNHNS and CDR2 SASEGT. CDR3 length: 17 residues. The V end was cut by 0 bases, the J end by 4 bases, with 16 bases between. CDR3 residues: CASSEARGEAGYNEQFF. The CDR3 nucleotides are TGTGCCAGCAGTGAAGCTAGGGGGGAGGCGGGTTACAATGAGCAGTTCTTC.

This clonotype was seen a handful of times. The V gene is TRBV18, the J gene TRBJ1-4; 7 bases align to TRBD1. The germline V gene encodes CDR1 KGHSH and CDR2 LQKENI. This CDR3 comprises 15 residues. With V trimmed by 5 bases and J by 2 bases, 5 bases remained unmatched. DNA of the CDR3: TGTGCCAGCTCAATGACAGGGAGCACTAATGAAAAACTGTTTTTT. It codes for CASSMTGSTNEKLFF.

This clonotype was counted at least ten times. This chain links TRBV20-1 with TRBJ2-4; D gene uncertain. The V end lost 0 bases, the J end lost 0 bases, and 12 bases lay between the germline ends. This CDR3 spans 16 amino acids. From germline, CDR1 is DFQATT and CDR2 SNEGSKA (reference sequence). For the CDR3, the DNA is TGCAGTGCTAGAGATTTGTCAGGATCAGCCAAAAACATTCAGTACTTC. It codes for CSARDLSGSAKNIQYF.

Only a few counts were recorded for this clonotype. V is TRBV12-3 or TRBV12-4 and J is TRBJ1-2; D perhaps matches TRBD1 (5 bases). V was trimmed by 7 bases and J by 8 bases, leaving 20 bases between them. The CDR3 contains 14 residues. CDR3 sequence: CASTLGGDLSGYTF. The CDR3 DNA follows: TGTGCCAGCACCCTGGGGGGGGACCTGAGCGGCTACACCTTC.

This clonotype was seen ten or more times. The rearrangement links TRBV20-1 to TRBJ1-5; 7 bases map to TRBD1. In germline, CDR1 is DFQATT, CDR2 SNEGSKA (reference sequence). This CDR3 is 13 amino acids long. V lost 3 bases, J lost 6 bases, and 5 bases stayed unmatched. CDR3 in DNA: TGCAGTGCTAGTATCAGGGGGGGTCAGCCCCAGCATTTT. It translates to CSASIRGGQPQHF.

This clonotype occurred a few times. The V gene is TRBV10-3, the J gene TRBJ2-7; 7 nucleotides line up with TRBD1. Germline V CDR1 and CDR2: ENHRY, SYGVKD. The CDR3 is made up of 14 amino acids. Germline trimming cut 0 bases from V and 3 bases from J; bases unmatched to any gene: 2. In DNA, the CDR3 is TGTGCCATCAGTGAGTCGGGACAGAACTACGAGCAGTACTTC. This encodes CAISESGQNYEQYF.

The rearrangement links TRBV15 to TRBJ2-2; 7 bases map to TRBD2. The CDR3 totals 16 residues. The trim removed 1 base at V and 7 bases at J, leaving 9 bases unmatched. Germline CDR1 reads LNHNV; CDR2 reads YYDKDF (reference sequence). In DNA, the CDR3 is TGTGCCACCAGCAGAGGTTGGAGCGGGGCGGGCGGGGAGCTGTTTTTT. This codes for CATSRGWSGAGGELFF.